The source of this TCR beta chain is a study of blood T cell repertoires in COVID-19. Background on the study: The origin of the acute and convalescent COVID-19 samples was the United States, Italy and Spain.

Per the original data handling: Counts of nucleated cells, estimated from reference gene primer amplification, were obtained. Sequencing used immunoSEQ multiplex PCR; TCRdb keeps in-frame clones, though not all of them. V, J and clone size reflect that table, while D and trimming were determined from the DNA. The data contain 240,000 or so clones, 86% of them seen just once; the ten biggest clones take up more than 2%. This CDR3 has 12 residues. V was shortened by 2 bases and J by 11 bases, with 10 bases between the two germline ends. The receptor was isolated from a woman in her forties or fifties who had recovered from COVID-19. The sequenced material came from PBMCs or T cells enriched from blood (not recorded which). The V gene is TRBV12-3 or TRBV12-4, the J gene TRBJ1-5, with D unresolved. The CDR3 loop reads CASSLIGRSQHF. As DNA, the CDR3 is TGTGCCAGCAGTTTAATAGGGAGGTCCCAGCATTTT.